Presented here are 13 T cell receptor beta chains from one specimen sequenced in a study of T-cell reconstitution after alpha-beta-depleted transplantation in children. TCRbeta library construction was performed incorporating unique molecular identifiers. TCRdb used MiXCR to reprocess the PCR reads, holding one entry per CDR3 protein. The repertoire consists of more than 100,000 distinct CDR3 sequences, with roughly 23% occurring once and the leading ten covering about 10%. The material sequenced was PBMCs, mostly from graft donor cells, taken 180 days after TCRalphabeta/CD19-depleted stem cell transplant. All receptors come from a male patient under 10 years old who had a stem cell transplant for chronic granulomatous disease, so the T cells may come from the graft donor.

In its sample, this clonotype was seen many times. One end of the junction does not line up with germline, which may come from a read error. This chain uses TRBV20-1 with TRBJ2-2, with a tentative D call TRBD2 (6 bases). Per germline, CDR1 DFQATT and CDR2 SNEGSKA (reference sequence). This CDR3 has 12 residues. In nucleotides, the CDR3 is TGCAGTGCTGCCAGCGGGTCTCGAATCCCACATTTT. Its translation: CSAASGSRIPHF.

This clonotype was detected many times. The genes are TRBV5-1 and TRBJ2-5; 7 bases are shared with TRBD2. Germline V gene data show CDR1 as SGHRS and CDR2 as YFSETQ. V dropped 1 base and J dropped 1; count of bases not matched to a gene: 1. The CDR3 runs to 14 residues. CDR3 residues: CASSLTSAQETQYF. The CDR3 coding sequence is TGCGCCAGCAGCTTGACTAGCGCCCAAGAGACCCAGTACTTC.

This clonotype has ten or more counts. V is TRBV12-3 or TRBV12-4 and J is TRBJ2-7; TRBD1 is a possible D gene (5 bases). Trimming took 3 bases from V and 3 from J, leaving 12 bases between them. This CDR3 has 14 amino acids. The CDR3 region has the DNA TGTGCCAGCAGTTTTGCTAGGGGCAACTACGAGCAGTACTTC. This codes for CASSFARGNYEQYF.

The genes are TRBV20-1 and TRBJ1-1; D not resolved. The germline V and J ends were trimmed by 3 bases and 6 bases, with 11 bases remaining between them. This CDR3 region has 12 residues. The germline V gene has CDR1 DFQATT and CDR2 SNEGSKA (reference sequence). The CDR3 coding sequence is TGCAGTGCTAGTGAAGGGCTTTCTGAAGCTTTCTTT. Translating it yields CSASEGLSEAFF.

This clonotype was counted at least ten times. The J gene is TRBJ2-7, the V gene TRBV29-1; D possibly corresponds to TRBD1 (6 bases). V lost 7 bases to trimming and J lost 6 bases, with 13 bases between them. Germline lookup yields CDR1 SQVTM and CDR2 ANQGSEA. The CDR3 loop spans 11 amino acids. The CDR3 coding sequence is TGCAGCGCAGACTGGGGGCGCGAGCAGTACTTC. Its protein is CSADWGREQYF.

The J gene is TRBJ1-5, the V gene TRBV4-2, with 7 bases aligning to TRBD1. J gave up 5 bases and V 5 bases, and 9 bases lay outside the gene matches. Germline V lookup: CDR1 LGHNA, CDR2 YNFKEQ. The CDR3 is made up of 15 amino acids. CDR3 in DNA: TGTGCCAGCAGCGCGTTCCGGGACAGATATCAGCCCCAGCATTTT. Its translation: CASSAFRDRYQPQHF.

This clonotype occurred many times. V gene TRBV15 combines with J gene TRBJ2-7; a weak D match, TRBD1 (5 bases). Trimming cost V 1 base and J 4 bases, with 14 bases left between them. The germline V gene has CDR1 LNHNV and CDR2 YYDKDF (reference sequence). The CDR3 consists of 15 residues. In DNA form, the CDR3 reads TGTGCCACCAGCAGAGTATCCCAGGGTGCGTACGAGCAGTACTTC. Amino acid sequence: CATSRVSQGAYEQYF.

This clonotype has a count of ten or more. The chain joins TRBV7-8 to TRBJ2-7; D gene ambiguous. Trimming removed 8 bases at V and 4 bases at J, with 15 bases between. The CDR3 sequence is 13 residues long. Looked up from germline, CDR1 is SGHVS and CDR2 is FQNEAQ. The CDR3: CASSFENLYEQYF. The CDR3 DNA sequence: TGTGCCAGCTCGTTTGAGAATCTTTACGAGCAGTACTTC.

The CDR3 DNA follows: TGTGCCAGCAGTTACTCGATGGAGCTTGGAAACACCATATATTTT. It translates to CASSYSMELGNTIYF. The rearrangement joins TRBV6-2 or TRBV6-3 to TRBJ1-3; unclear D gene. Germline-derived CDR1 and CDR2 are MNHEY and SVGEGT. The CDR3 has 15 residues. The V end lost 0 bases, the J end lost 3 bases, and 9 bases lay between the germline ends.

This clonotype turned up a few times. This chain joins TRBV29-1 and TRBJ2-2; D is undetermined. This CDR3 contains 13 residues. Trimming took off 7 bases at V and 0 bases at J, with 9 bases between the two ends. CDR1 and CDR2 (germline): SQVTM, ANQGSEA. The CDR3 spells CSAQDPNTGELFF. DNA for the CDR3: TGCAGCGCCCAGGACCCGAACACCGGGGAGCTGTTTTTT.

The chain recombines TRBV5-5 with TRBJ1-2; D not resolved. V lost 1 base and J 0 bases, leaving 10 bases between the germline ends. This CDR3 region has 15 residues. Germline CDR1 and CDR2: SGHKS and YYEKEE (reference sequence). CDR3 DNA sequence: TGTGCCAGCAGCTTGCGCGCAGGTTCTAACTATGGCTACACCTTC. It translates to CASSLRAGSNYGYTF.

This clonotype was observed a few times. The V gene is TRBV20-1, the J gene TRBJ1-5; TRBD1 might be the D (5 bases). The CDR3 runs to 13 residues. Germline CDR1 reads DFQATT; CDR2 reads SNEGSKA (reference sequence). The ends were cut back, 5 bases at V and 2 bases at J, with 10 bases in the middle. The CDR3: CSAFQGGNQPQHF. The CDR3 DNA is TGCAGTGCTTTTCAGGGCGGCAATCAGCCCCAGCATTTT.

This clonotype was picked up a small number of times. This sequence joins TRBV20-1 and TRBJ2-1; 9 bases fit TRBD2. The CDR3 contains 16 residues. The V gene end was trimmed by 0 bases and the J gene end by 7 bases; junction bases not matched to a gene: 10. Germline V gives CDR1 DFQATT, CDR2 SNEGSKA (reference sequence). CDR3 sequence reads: CSARDLERGATNEQFF. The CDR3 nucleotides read TGCAGTGCTAGAGATCTTGAGCGGGGGGCTACAAATGAGCAGTTCTTC.